This T cell receptor (beta chain) was sequenced for a study of T-cell reconstitution after alpha-beta-depleted transplantation in children. The CDR3 totals 15 residues. Germline loops: CDR1 SNHLY, CDR2 FYNNEI. V was shortened by 9 bases and J by 5 bases, with 22 bases between the two germline ends. Library preparation (for TCRbeta) was performed with unique molecular identifiers. TCRdb recomputed calls from the PCR reads with MiXCR, one row per CDR3 protein. Of approximately 510,000 distinct CDR3 sequences detected, around 17% appear once; the ten largest clones hold over 3%. This clonotype has just a few counts.

This specimen was PBMCs from the stem cell graft donor, taken from the stem cell graft. This clonotype was obtained from a human donor who donated a stem cell graft to a child with acute lymphoblastic leukemia. V gene TRBV2 combines with J gene TRBJ1-1; a possible D gene is TRBD1 (5 bases). CDR3 DNA sequence: TGTGCCAGACCGTTAATTCAGGGCTCATGGACTGAAGCTTTCTTT. Its protein product is CARPLIQGSWTEAFF.